This T cell receptor (beta chain) emerged from a study of blood T cells in healthy people across ages. The use of a sample-barcoded 5' primer and a J-beta primer mix characterized a second PCR of roughly 6 to 11 cycles. MiXCR, applied by TCRdb to the 5' RACE reads, yields one record per CDR3 protein. The sample comprises hundreds of thousands of distinct CDR3 sequences, around 34% of which are singletons, and about an eighth rests with the top ten. With 6 bases removed from V and 4 bases from J, the gap between germline ends came to 9 bases. CDR1 is MDHEN, CDR2 SYDVKM, per germline. The CDR3 has 13 amino acids.

Sequencing was carried out using blood. The chain uses TRBV28 and TRBJ2-2, with TRBD1 as a possible D gene (6 bases). The sequence was collected from a man aged 18 to 30 in good health. The CDR3 DNA follows: TGTGCCAGCAGACGGACAGCCACCGGGGAGCTGTTTTTT. Its translation is CASRRTATGELFF.